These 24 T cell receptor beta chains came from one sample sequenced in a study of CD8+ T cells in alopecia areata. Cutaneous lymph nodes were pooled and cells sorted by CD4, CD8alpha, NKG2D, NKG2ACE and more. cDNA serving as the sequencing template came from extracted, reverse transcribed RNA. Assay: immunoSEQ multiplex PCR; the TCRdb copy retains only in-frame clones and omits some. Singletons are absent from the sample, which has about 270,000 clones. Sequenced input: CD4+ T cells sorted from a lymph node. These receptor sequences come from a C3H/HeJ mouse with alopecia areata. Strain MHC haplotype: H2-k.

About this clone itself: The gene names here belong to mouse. The CDR3 protein is CASSQDWTVWDTQYF. The part of the CDR3 DNA that was read is TGTGCCAGCAGCCAAGATTGGACAGTTTGGGAC. This sequence joins TRBV5 and TRBJ2-5; possible D gene TRBD1, 6 bases. The read comes to an end 4 residues before the CDR3 does, leaving the germline J gene to fill in the end. CDR1 is LGHNA, CDR2 YNLKQL, per germline (reference sequence). This CDR3 comprises 15 residues.

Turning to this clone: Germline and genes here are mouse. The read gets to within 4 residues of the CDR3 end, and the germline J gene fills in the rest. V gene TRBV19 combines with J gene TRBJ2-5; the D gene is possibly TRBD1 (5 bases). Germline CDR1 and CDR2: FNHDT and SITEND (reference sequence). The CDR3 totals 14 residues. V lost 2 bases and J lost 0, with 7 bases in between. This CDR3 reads CASSIWTNQDTQYF. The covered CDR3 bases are TGTGCCAGCAGTATCTGGACAAACCAAGAC.

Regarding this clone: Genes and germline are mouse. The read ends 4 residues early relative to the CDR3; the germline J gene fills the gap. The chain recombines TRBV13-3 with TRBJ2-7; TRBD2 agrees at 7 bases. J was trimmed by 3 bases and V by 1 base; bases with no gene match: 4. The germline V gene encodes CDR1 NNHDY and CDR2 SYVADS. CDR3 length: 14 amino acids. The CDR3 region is CASSDPGGNYEQYF. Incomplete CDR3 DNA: TGTGCCAGCAGTGATCCGGGGGGGAACTAT.

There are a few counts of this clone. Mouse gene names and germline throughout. The DNA read from the CDR3 is TGTGCCAGGGGGACTGGGGGGTAT. It codes for CARGTGGY. The entire CDR3 protein is CARGTGGYEQYF. V is TRBV5 and J is TRBJ2-7; 12 nucleotides line up with TRBD2. The CDR3 is cut off 4 residues early in the read; its end comes from the germline J gene. Germline loops: CDR1 LGHNA, CDR2 YNLKQL (reference sequence). The CDR3 is 12 amino acids.

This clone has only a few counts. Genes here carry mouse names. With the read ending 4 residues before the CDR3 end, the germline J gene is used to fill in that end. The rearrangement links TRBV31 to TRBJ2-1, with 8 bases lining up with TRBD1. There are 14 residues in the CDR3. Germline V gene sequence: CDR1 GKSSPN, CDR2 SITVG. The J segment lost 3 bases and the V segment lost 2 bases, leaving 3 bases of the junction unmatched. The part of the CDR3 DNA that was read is TGTGCCTGGAGTATCACAGGGGGCTATGCT. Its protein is CAWSITGGYA. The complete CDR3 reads CAWSITGGYAEQFF.

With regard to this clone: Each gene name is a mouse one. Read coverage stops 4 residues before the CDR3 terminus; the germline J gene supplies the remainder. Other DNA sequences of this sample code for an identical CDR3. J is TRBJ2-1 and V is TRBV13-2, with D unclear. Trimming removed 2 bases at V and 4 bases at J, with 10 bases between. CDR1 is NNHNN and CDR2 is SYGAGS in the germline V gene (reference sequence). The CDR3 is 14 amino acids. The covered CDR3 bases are TGTGCCAGCGGTGAACGTCAGAATTATGCT. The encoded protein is CASGERQNYA. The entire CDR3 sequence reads CASGERQNYAEQFF.

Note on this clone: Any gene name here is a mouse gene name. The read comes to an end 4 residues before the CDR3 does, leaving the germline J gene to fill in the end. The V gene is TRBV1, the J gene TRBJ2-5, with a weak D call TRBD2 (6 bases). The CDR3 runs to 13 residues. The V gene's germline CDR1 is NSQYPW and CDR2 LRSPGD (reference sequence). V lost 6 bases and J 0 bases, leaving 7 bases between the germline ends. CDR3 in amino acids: CTCRGLNQDTQYF. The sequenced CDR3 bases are TGCACCTGCAGGGGACTTAACCAAGAC.

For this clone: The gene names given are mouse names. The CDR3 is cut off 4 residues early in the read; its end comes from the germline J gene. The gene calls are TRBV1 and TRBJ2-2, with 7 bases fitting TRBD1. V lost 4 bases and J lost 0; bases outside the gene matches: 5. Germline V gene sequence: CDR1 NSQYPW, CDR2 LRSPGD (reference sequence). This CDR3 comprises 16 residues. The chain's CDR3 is CTCSGNRGANTGQLYF. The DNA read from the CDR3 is TGCACCTGCAGTGGGAACAGGGGAGCAAACACCGGG.

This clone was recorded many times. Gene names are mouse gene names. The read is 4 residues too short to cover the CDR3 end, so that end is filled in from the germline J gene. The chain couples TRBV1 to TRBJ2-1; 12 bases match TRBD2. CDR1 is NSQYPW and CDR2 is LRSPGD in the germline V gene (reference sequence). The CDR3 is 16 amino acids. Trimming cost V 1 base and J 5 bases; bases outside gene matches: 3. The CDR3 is CTCSAATGGANAEQFF. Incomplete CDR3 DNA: TGCACCTGCAGTGCAGCGACTGGGGGGGCCAATGCT.

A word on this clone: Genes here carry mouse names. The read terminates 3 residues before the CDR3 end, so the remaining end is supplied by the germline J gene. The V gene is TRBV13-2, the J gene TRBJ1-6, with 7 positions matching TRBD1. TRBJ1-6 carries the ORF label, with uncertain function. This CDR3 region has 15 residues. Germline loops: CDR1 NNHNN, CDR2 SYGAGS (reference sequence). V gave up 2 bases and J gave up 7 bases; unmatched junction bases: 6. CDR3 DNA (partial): TGTGCCAGCGGTGAGAGACAGGGCGGGAATTCGCCC. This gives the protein CASGERQGGNSP. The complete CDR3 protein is CASGERQGGNSPLYF.

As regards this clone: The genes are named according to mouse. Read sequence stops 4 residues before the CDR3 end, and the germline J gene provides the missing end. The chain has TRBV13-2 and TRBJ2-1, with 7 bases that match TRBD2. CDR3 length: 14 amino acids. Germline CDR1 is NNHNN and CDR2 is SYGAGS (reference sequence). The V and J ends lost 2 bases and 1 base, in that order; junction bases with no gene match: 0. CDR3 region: CASGEDWNYAEQFF. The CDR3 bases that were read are TGTGCCAGCGGTGAGGACTGGAACTATGCT.

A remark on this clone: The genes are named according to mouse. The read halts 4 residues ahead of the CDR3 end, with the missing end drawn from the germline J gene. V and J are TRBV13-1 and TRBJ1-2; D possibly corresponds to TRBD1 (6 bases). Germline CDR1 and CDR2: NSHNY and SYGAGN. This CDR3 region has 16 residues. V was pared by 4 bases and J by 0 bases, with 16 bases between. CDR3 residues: CASSPQKGQPNSDYTF. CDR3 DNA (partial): TGTGCCAGCAGTCCTCAGAAGGGACAACCAAACTCC.

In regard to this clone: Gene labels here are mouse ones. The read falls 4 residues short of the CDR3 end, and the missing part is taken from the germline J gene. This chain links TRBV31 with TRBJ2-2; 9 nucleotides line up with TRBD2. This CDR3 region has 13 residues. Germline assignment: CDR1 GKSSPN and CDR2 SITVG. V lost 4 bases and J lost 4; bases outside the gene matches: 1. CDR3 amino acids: CAWTGGVTGQLYF. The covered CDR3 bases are TGTGCCTGGACTGGGGGGGTCACCGGG.

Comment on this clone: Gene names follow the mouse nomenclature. The part of the CDR3 DNA that was read is TGTGCCTGGAGTCTAGGGGGGCGAGATGCAGAA. Protein sequence: CAWSLGGRDAE. From start to end, the CDR3 is CAWSLGGRDAETLYF. The V and J genes are TRBV31 and TRBJ2-3, with a possible D match to TRBD2 (7 bases). The read stops 4 residues short of the end of the CDR3; the missing end is completed from the germline J gene. The germline V gene has CDR1 GKSSPN and CDR2 SITVG. This CDR3 comprises 15 residues. V was trimmed by 0 bases and J by 2 bases, leaving 12 bases between them.

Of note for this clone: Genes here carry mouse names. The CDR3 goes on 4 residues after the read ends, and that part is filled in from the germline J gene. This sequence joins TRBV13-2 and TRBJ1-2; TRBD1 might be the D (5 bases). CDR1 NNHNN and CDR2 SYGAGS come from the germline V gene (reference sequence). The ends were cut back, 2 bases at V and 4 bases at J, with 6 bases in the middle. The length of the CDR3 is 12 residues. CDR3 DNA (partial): TGTGCCAGCGGTGAAACAGGCTCC. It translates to CASGETGS. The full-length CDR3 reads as CASGETGSDYTF.

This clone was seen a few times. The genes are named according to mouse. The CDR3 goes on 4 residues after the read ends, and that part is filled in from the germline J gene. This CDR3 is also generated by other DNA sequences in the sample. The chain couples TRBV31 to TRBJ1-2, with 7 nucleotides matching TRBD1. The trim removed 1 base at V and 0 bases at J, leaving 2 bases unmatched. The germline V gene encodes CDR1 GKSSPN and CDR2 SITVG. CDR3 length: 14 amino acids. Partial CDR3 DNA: TGTGCCTGGAGTCGACAGGGCGCAAACTCC. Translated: CAWSRQGANS. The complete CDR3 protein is CAWSRQGANSDYTF.

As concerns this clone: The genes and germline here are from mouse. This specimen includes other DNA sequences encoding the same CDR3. The CDR3 loop is CASRLDNYAEQFF. The sequenced CDR3 bases are TGTGCCAGCAGGCTGGATAACTATGCT. This chain connects TRBV19 to TRBJ2-1; D gene uncertain. The CDR3 end is not reached by the read, which stops 4 residues before it; the germline J gene fills it in. Trimming took 5 bases from V and 0 from J, leaving 6 bases between them. Per germline, CDR1 FNHDT and CDR2 SITEND (reference sequence). This CDR3 is 13 amino acids long.

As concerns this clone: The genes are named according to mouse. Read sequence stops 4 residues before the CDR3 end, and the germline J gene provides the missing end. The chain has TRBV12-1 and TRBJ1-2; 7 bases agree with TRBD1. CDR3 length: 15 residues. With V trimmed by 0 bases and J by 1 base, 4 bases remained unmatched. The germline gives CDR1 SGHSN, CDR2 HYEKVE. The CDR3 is CASSLAGGKNSDYTF. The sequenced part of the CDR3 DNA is TGTGCCAGCTCTCTCGCAGGGGGGAAAAACTCC.

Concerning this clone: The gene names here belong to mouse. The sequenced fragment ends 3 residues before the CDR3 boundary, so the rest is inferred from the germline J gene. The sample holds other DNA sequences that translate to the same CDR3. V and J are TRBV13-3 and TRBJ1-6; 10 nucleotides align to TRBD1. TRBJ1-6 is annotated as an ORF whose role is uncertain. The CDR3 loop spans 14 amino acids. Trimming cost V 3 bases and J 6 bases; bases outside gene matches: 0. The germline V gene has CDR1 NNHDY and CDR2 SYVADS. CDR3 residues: CASSGTGGNSPLYF. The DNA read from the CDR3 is TGTGCCAGCAGTGGGACAGGGGGTAATTCGCCC.

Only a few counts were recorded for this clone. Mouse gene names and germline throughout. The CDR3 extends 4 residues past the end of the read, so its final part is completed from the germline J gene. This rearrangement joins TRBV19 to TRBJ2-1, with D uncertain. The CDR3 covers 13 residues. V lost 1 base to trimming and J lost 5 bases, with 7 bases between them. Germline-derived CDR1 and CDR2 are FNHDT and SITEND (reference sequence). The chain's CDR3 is CASSIPTNAEQFF. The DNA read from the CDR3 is TGTGCCAGCAGTATACCTACAAATGCT.

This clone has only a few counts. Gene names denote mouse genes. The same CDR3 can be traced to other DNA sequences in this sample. CDR3 DNA, as far as it was read: TGTGCCAGCGGTGATGCAGGACAAGCAAACTCC. This translates into CASGDAGQANS. The entire CDR3 is CASGDAGQANSDYTF. V and J are TRBV13-2 and TRBJ1-2; D is possibly TRBD1 (5 bases). The sequence runs out 4 residues before the end of the CDR3; the remainder is reconstructed from the germline J gene. This CDR3 region has 15 residues. Germline values: CDR1 NNHNN, CDR2 SYGAGS (reference sequence). The V gene lost 0 bases and the J gene lost 0 bases, with 9 bases spanning the gap.

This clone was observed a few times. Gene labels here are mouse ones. The CDR3 bases that were read are TGTGCCAGCAACAGACTGGGGGGGTATGCT. It codes for CASNRLGGYA. The CDR3 as a whole reads CASNRLGGYAEQFF. V usage is TRBV19 and J usage is TRBJ2-1; TRBD2 matches at 11 bases. The CDR3 end falls 4 residues outside the read, so it is completed with the germline J gene. CDR1 is FNHDT, CDR2 SITEND, per germline (reference sequence). Trimming at V came to 6 bases and at J to 4 bases, leaving 3 bases not matched to a gene. CDR3 length equals 14 residues. Complete variable domain (other parts from reference TRBV19 and TRBJ2-1): GGIITQTPKFLIGQEGQKLTLKCQQNFNHDTMYWYRQDSGKGLRLIYYSITENDLQKGDLSEGYDASREKKSSFSLTVTSAQKNEMAVFLCASNRLGGYAEQFFGPGTRLTVL.

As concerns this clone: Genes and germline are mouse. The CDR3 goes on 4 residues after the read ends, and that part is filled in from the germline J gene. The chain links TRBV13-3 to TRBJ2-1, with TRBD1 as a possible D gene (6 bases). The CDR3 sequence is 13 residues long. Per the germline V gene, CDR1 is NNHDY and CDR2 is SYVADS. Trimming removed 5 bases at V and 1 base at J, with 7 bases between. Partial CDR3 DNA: TGTGCCAGCAGGGACAGCAACTATGCT. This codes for CASRDSNYA. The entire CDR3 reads CASRDSNYAEQFF.

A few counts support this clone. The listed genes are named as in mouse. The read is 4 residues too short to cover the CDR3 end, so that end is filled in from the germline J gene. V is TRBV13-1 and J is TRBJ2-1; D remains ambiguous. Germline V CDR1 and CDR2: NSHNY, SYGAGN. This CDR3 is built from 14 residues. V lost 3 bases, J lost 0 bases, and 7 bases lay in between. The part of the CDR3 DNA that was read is TGTGCCAGCAGTGCTGACATTAACTATGCT. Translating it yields CASSADINYA. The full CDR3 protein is CASSADINYAEQFF.